These 24 T cell receptor beta chains came from one sample sequenced in a study of T-cell memory formation after mild COVID-19 (dated by TCRdb to about 2021). Library creation used 5' RACE. The instrument given in TCRdb is Illumina NovaSeq 6000. TCRdb took the public reads, trimmed them with fastp at Q25, ran MiXCR for clone calling and kept in-frame beta chains. Every CDR3 protein is listed once, alongside the most common genes and DNA of its rows. A total of 350,000 to 450,000 distinct CDR3 sequences appear in this sample, approximately 15% of them only once. Roughly 22% of the sample is in the top ten clones. The sequencing sample was made of PBMCs or a T cell subset sorted from them (not recorded which). All receptors come from a man aged 18 to 29 who had mild COVID-19 (a few samples of this study predate the infection). The sample titles of this study are shuffled in the database, so cell type and time point are left out; the donor was told from shared clones.

This sequence joins TRBV25-1 and TRBJ2-6; no reliable D call. Germline CDR1 and CDR2: MGHDK and SYGVNS. The CDR3 extends over 13 amino acids. Trimming took off 4 bases at V and 2 bases at J, with 3 bases between the two ends. The CDR3 region has the DNA TGTGCCAGCAGTGTAACTGGGGCCAACGTCCTGACTTTC. It specifies CASSVTGANVLTF.

The chain has TRBV5-1 and TRBJ1-2; D is undetermined. V gave up 9 bases and J gave up 5 bases, with 23 bases separating them. Germline loops: CDR1 SGHRS, CDR2 YFSETQ. This CDR3 has 15 amino acids. The DNA of the CDR3 is TGCGCCACTAGGTCGGACGGGAGCTTTGCTTATGGCTACACCTTC. Its translation is CATRSDGSFAYGYTF.

The chain combines TRBV7-2 with TRBJ2-3; D unclear. Looked up from germline, CDR1 is SGHTA and CDR2 is FQGNSA. Deletions cut 3 bases from V and 6 bases from J, with 10 bases between. The CDR3 covers 13 residues. The chain's CDR3 is CASSFNSFDTQYF. CDR3 DNA sequence: TGTGCCAGCAGCTTTAACAGTTTTGATACGCAGTATTTT. The complete variable domain, with remaining parts taken from reference TRBV7-2 and TRBJ2-3, reads GAGVSQSPSNKVTEKGKDVELRCDPISGHTALYWYRQSLGQGLEFLIYFQGNSAPDKSGLPSDRFSAERTGGSVSTLTIQRTQQEDSAVYLCASSFNSFDTQYFGPGTRLTVL.

The chain links TRBV7-2 to TRBJ1-1; perhaps TRBD1 as D (6 bases). This CDR3 is 13 amino acids long. Germline values: CDR1 SGHTA, CDR2 FQGNSA. CDR3 coding DNA: TGTGCAGGTGGGGGGGCCATGGAGACTGAAGCTTTCTTT. It codes for CAGGGAMETEAFF.

The chain links TRBV24-1 to TRBJ2-7, with TRBD2 matching over 9 bases. V was clipped by 4 bases and J by 5 bases; unmatched bases: 8. This CDR3 is 15 amino acids long. Germline CDR1 and CDR2: KGHDR and SFDVKD. The CDR3 here is CATSERPGLANEQYF. The CDR3 coding sequence is TGTGCCACCAGTGAACGTCCGGGACTAGCTAACGAGCAGTACTTC.

In its sample, this clonotype was seen many times. The chain is built from TRBV12-3 or TRBV12-4 and TRBJ1-2, with D unresolved. Trimming pared 1 base from V and 13 bases from J, leaving 10 bases between. The CDR3 is 11 residues long. CDR3 coding DNA: TGTGCCAGCAGTTTAGTAGTCCAGGCCACCTTC. Protein: CASSLVVQATF.

This clonotype was detected many times. The chain combines TRBV19 with TRBJ1-5; 10 bases align to TRBD1. V shed 5 bases and J 2 bases; nucleotides not matched to a gene: 3. The germline V gene encodes CDR1 LNHDA and CDR2 SQIVND (reference sequence). CDR3 length: 15 residues. In DNA, the CDR3 is TGTGCCAGTAGTCGGACAGGGGGAGGCAATCAGCCCCAGCATTTT. It encodes CASSRTGGGNQPQHF.

This clonotype has at least ten counts. The rearrangement uses TRBV6-5 and TRBJ2-7, with TRBD1 as a possible D gene (8 bases). The CDR3 is 14 residues long. V lost 6 bases to trimming and J lost 4 bases, with 16 bases between them. Germline V gene sequence: CDR1 MNHEY, CDR2 SVGAGI. CDR3 DNA: TGTGCCAGCAGGAGAGGACAGGGAGGGTACGAGCAGTACTTC. It yields the protein CASRRGQGGYEQYF.

This clonotype occurred a few times. The gene calls are TRBV5-5 and TRBJ2-1; D gene ambiguous. Germline assignment: CDR1 SGHKS and CDR2 YYEKEE (reference sequence). The V gene lost 3 bases and the J gene lost 10 bases, with 17 bases spanning the gap. CDR3 length equals 14 residues. For the CDR3, the DNA is TGTGCCAGCAGCTCAACGGGCTCTACATGGGAGCAGTTCTTC. It translates to CASSSTGSTWEQFF.

This clonotype was seen ten or more times. The limits of the CDR3 on the DNA are not certain, so only TCRdb's listed CDR3 is given. The chain couples TRBV29-1 to TRBJ2-1; TRBD1, the D gene given by the table, was not confirmed from the DNA. Looked up from germline, CDR1 is SQVTM and CDR2 is ANQGSEA. The CDR3 spans 13 residues, counting both ends. CDR3 region: CSVEDFGAGEQFF.

V usage is TRBV15 and J usage is TRBJ2-1; 8 nucleotides align to TRBD1. Germline values: CDR1 LNHNV, CDR2 YYDKDF (reference sequence). The CDR3 runs to 14 residues. The trim removed 3 bases at V and 15 bases at J, leaving 13 bases unmatched. DNA for the CDR3: TGTGCCACCAGCAGGGCAGACAGGGGTGGTCAGCTGTTCTTC. Encoded protein: CATSRADRGGQLFF.

This rearrangement joins TRBV25-1 to TRBJ2-7; the D gene is possibly TRBD1 (6 bases). The CDR3 extends over 14 amino acids. Germline CDR1 reads MGHDK; CDR2 reads SYGVNS. Deletions cut 3 bases from V and 2 bases from J, with 11 bases between. CDR3 nucleotide sequence: TGTGCCAGCAGTGATGACAGGTGCCCCTACGAGCAGTACGTC. This codes for CASSDDRCPYEQYV.

This clonotype was observed at least ten times. The gene calls are TRBV12-3 or TRBV12-4 and TRBJ1-1, with TRBD1 matching 7 bases. There are 13 residues in the CDR3. V gave up 6 bases and J gave up 5 bases; unmatched junction bases: 6. For the CDR3, the DNA is TGTGCCAGCAGACGACAGGGTGGAACTGAAGCTTTCTTT. Its translation is CASRRQGGTEAFF.

This clonotype was observed at least ten times. V usage is TRBV9 and J usage is TRBJ2-5; 11 bases line up with TRBD2. The CDR3 has 16 residues. Trimming cost V 1 base and J 5 bases; bases outside gene matches: 7. Germline-derived CDR1 and CDR2 are SGDLS and YYNGEE. The DNA for the CDR3 is TGTGCCAGCAGCGTAAGTCCGACTAGCGGGGAGGAGACCCAGTACTTC. Protein: CASSVSPTSGEETQYF. The whole variable domain, filled in from reference TRBV9 and TRBJ2-5, reads DSGVTQTPKHLITATGQRVTLRCSPRSGDLSVYWYQQSLDQGLQFLIQYYNGEERAKGNILERFSAQQFPDLHSELNLSSLELGDSALYFCASSVSPTSGEETQYFGPGTRLLVL.

This clonotype was picked up a small number of times. This chain links TRBV7-2 with TRBJ2-1, with D possibly being TRBD1 or TRBD2 (5 bases each). Germline V CDR1 and CDR2: SGHTA, FQGNSA. This CDR3 region has 15 residues. Trimming stripped 2 bases from V and 10 bases from J, with 18 bases between. This CDR3 is CASSLSAWAWGEQFF. Here the CDR3 DNA reads TGTGCCAGCAGCTTATCGGCCTGGGCTTGGGGGGAGCAGTTCTTC.

In its sample, this clonotype was seen many times. The gene calls are TRBV4-2 and TRBJ2-3; 8 positions agree with TRBD1. The CDR3 runs 12 residues. V trimming: 1 base; J trimming: 14 bases; junction bases outside the gene matches: 5. CDR1 and CDR2 from the germline V gene are LGHNA and YNFKEQ. The CDR3 sequence is CASSQGGDRRYF. CDR3 coding DNA: TGTGCCAGCAGCCAAGGGGGGGACAGGAGGTATTTT.

The rearrangement links TRBV19 to TRBJ2-5, with a possible D match to TRBD2 (5 bases). Germline V gene data show CDR1 as LNHDA and CDR2 as SQIVND (reference sequence). V was trimmed by 6 bases and J by 1 base, leaving 9 bases between them. CDR3 length equals 13 residues. The CDR3 region has the DNA TGTGCCAGTAGGGAAGCGGCCCAAGAGACCCAGTACTTC. It specifies CASREAAQETQYF.

This clonotype was found many times. V is TRBV5-1 and J is TRBJ1-6, with 12 bases matching TRBD1. Germline loops: CDR1 SGHRS, CDR2 YFSETQ. CDR3 length: 16 amino acids. The ends lost 4 bases at V and 7 bases at J; junction bases unmatched: 6. The CDR3 loop is CASSPGQGALNSPLHF. CDR3 nucleotide sequence: TGCGCCAGCAGCCCGGGACAGGGGGCGCTGAATTCACCCCTCCACTTT. Variable domain in full (rest from reference TRBV5-1 and TRBJ1-6): KAGVTQTPRYLIKTRGQQVTLSCSPISGHRSVSWYQQTPGQGLQFLFEYFSETQRNKGNFPGRFSGRQFSNSRSEMNVSTLELGDSALYLCASSPGQGALNSPLHFGNGTRLTVT.

This chain links TRBV11-2 with TRBJ2-2, with D possibly TRBD2 on 6 matching bases. Germline V CDR1 and CDR2: SGHAT, FQNNGV. The V end was cut by 5 bases, the J end by 4 bases, with 11 bases between. The CDR3 runs to 14 residues. CDR3 coding DNA: TGTGCCAGCAGCGCGGGACCGAGCACCGGGGAGCTGTTTTTT. Translation gives CASSAGPSTGELFF.

The chain recombines TRBV4-3 with TRBJ2-2; tentatively, D is TRBD1 (6 bases). Trimming took 4 bases from V and 4 from J, leaving 10 bases between them. The CDR3 is made up of 14 amino acids. Germline lookup yields CDR1 LGHNA and CDR2 YSLEER. The CDR3 region is CASSPRDITGELFF. The CDR3 coding sequence is TGCGCCAGCAGCCCTAGGGACATCACCGGGGAGCTGTTTTTT.

The genes are TRBV12-3 or TRBV12-4 and TRBJ1-5; D call uncertain. This CDR3 region has 11 residues. The ends were cut back, 6 bases at V and 9 bases at J, with 9 bases in the middle. For the CDR3, the DNA is TGTGCCAGCAGCCGAACCCCGCCCCAGCATTTT. This gives the protein CASSRTPPQHF.

The rearrangement links TRBV20-1 to TRBJ2-7; maybe TRBD2 (5 bases). V lost 5 bases and J 1 base, leaving 12 bases between the germline ends. Per germline, CDR1 DFQATT and CDR2 SNEGSKA (reference sequence). CDR3 length equals 13 residues. The CDR3 here is CSAEGPGSYEQYV. The CDR3 coding sequence is TGCAGTGCTGAGGGCCCGGGGTCCTACGAGCAGTACGTC.

This clonotype has a handful of counts. The gene calls are TRBV7-2 and TRBJ1-2; D remains unclear. Trimming took off 1 base at V and 7 bases at J, with 13 bases between the two ends. Germline values: CDR1 SGHTA, CDR2 FQGNSA. The CDR3 totals 14 residues. CDR3 protein: CASSLVGLAVGYTF. The CDR3 DNA follows: TGTGCCAGCAGCTTAGTCGGACTAGCTGTTGGCTACACCTTC.

This clonotype was detected many times. The CDR3 DNA sequence: TGCAGTGCTGGGGCGGGAGGTCCCTACGAGCAGTACGTC. Protein: CSAGAGGPYEQYV. The J gene is TRBJ2-7, the V gene TRBV20-1; TRBD2 aligns across 8 bases. CDR3 size: 13 residues. CDR1 is DFQATT, CDR2 SNEGSKA, per germline (reference sequence). V lost 5 bases to trimming and J lost 2 bases; unmatched junction nucleotides: 5.